The rows below give T cell receptor beta chains drawn from one sample of a study of vaccination effects on CD4 cells after COVID-19. Assay: immunoSEQ multiplex PCR; the TCRdb copy retains only in-frame clones and omits some. The table records about 37,000 clones, around 74% of them present only once. Antigen specificity for these receptors is unknown. This sample comprised CD4+ T cells from PBMCs cultured without peptide, obtained before COVID-19 vaccination. The receptors derive from a human donor who received a COVID-19 vaccine. Both conserved end residues are part of each CDR3. Fields, in order: clone size, D gene, V gene, J gene, CDR3 DNA, CDR3 protein. D genes are given only for firm matches. A clone size is listed for some rows: how often the clone was seen (once, few, many), or a class if it is expanded.

abundance: -
d_gene: TRBD2
v_gene: TRBV7-9
j_gene: TRBJ2-7
CDR3nt: TGTGCCAGCAGCCCCTCGCCAGGACTAGCGGGAGGGCTTCCCTACGAGCAGTACTTC
CDR3aa: CASSPSPGLAGGLPYEQYF

abundance: -
d_gene: TRBD1
v_gene: TRBV7-3
j_gene: TRBJ1-1
CDR3nt: TGTGCCAGCAGCCCAGGGGGGGCAGGGGGCACTGAAGCTTTCTTT
CDR3aa: CASSPGGAGGTEAFF

abundance: -
d_gene: -
v_gene: TRBV6-1
j_gene: TRBJ1-5
CDR3nt: TGTGCCAGCAGTGAAGTGTTGGGCAGAAATCAGCCCCAGCATTTT
CDR3aa: CASSEVLGRNQPQHF

abundance: -
d_gene: -
v_gene: TRBV9
j_gene: TRBJ1-6
CDR3nt: TGTGCCAGCAGCGTAGCTTGGGTAAATTCACCCCTCCACTTT
CDR3aa: CASSVAWVNSPLHF

abundance: few
d_gene: -
v_gene: TRBV11-2
j_gene: TRBJ1-3
CDR3nt: TGTGCCAGCAGCTTAGAATCGGGGTACACTGGAAACACCATATATTTT
CDR3aa: CASSLESGYTGNTIYF

abundance: -
d_gene: -
v_gene: TRBV6-5
j_gene: TRBJ1-1
CDR3nt: TGTGCCAGCAGTTACTCGATAACAAACACTGAAGCTTTCTTT
CDR3aa: CASSYSITNTEAFF

abundance: -
d_gene: -
v_gene: TRBV18
j_gene: TRBJ2-5
CDR3nt: TGTGCCAGCTCCCCGTTAGCAGGAGAGACCCAGTACTTC
CDR3aa: CASSPLAGETQYF

abundance: -
d_gene: -
v_gene: TRBV30
j_gene: TRBJ2-3
CDR3nt: TGTGCCTGGACTGGGCCCGGGGCAGATACGCAGTATTTT
CDR3aa: CAWTGPGADTQYF

abundance: -
d_gene: TRBD1
v_gene: TRBV19
j_gene: TRBJ2-2
CDR3nt: TGTGCCAGCCGAAGGGCCGGGACAGCGAACACCGGGGAGCTGTTTTTT
CDR3aa: CASRRAGTANTGELFF

abundance: -
d_gene: -
v_gene: TRBV14
j_gene: TRBJ2-2
CDR3nt: TGTGCCAGCAGCCCCCGGGACATATACACCGGGGAGCTGTTTTTT
CDR3aa: CASSPRDIYTGELFF

abundance: -
d_gene: -
v_gene: TRBV19
j_gene: TRBJ2-2
CDR3nt: TGTGCCAGTAGGGTTGACACCGGGGAGCTGTTTTTT
CDR3aa: CASRVDTGELFF

abundance: -
d_gene: TRBD1
v_gene: TRBV7-9
j_gene: TRBJ1-5
CDR3nt: TGTGCCAGCAGCCCCGGGACAGGGTTGGGCAATCAGCCCCAGCATTTT
CDR3aa: CASSPGTGLGNQPQHF

abundance: -
d_gene: TRBD2
v_gene: TRBV4-1
j_gene: TRBJ2-2
CDR3nt: TGCGCCAGCAGCCCCCCCGGGAGGAGAACCGGGGAGCTGTTTTTT
CDR3aa: CASSPPGRRTGELFF

abundance: -
d_gene: TRBD1
v_gene: TRBV3-1/TRBV3-2
j_gene: TRBJ1-6
CDR3nt: TGTGCCAGCAGCCAAAGTGGGACAGTTAATTCACCCCTCCACTTT
CDR3aa: CASSQSGTVNSPLHF

abundance: -
d_gene: -
v_gene: TRBV19
j_gene: TRBJ1-6
CDR3nt: TGTGCCAGTAGTACAACCAGCTCCTATAATTCACCCCTCCACTTT
CDR3aa: CASSTTSSYNSPLHF

abundance: -
d_gene: -
v_gene: TRBV6-2/TRBV6-3
j_gene: TRBJ1-6
CDR3nt: TGTGCCAGCAGTTACAACTCACCCCTCCACTTT
CDR3aa: CASSYNSPLHF

abundance: -
d_gene: -
v_gene: TRBV10-3
j_gene: TRBJ1-2
CDR3nt: TGTGCCACCGATCCGAGGACGGGAAACTATGGCTACACCTTC
CDR3aa: CATDPRTGNYGYTF

abundance: -
d_gene: -
v_gene: TRBV5-1
j_gene: TRBJ1-4
CDR3nt: TGCGCCAGCAGCACCTCGGCGGGGGTTCGGGAAAAACTGTTTTTT
CDR3aa: CASSTSAGVREKLFF

abundance: once
d_gene: -
v_gene: TRBV5-6
j_gene: TRBJ1-1
CDR3nt: TGTGCCAGCAGCTTGGTGGGGCACACTGAAGCTTTCTTT
CDR3aa: CASSLVGHTEAFF

abundance: -
d_gene: -
v_gene: TRBV25-1
j_gene: TRBJ1-6
CDR3nt: TGTGCCAGTGAGCCCACAGGTTTCTATAATTCACCCCTCCACTTT
CDR3aa: CASEPTGFYNSPLHF

abundance: -
d_gene: -
v_gene: TRBV9
j_gene: TRBJ2-7
CDR3nt: TGTGCCAGCAGCGGAATAGACAGGCACTCCTACGAGCAGTACTTC
CDR3aa: CASSGIDRHSYEQYF

abundance: -
d_gene: -
v_gene: TRBV28
j_gene: TRBJ2-1
CDR3nt: TGTGCCAGCAGTCATACCCCCAATGAGCAGTTCTTC
CDR3aa: CASSHTPNEQFF

abundance: few
d_gene: -
v_gene: TRBV6-6
j_gene: TRBJ1-4
CDR3nt: TGTGCCTCCATGCTGGAGACTAATGAAAAACTGTTTTTT
CDR3aa: CASMLETNEKLFF

abundance: -
d_gene: TRBD1
v_gene: TRBV10-3
j_gene: TRBJ2-2
CDR3nt: TGTGCCATCAGTGGGACAGGCACCGGGGAGCTGTTTTTT
CDR3aa: CAISGTGTGELFF

abundance: few
d_gene: TRBD1
v_gene: TRBV5-1
j_gene: TRBJ1-1
CDR3nt: TGCGCCAGCAGCTCAGGGACAGGGTCGAACACTGAAGCTTTCTTT
CDR3aa: CASSSGTGSNTEAFF

abundance: -
d_gene: TRBD1
v_gene: TRBV3-1/TRBV3-2
j_gene: TRBJ1-5
CDR3nt: TGTGCCAGCAGCCAAGGGGGACAGGGACATCAGCCCCAGCATTTT
CDR3aa: CASSQGGQGHQPQHF

abundance: -
d_gene: TRBD1
v_gene: TRBV11-2
j_gene: TRBJ2-2
CDR3nt: TGTGCCAGCAGCTTATTGGTGGGACAGGCGAACACCGGGGAGCTGTTTTTT
CDR3aa: CASSLLVGQANTGELFF

abundance: -
d_gene: -
v_gene: TRBV30
j_gene: TRBJ1-1
CDR3nt: TGTGCCTGGATATATCACGGAAGGAGCACTGAAGCTTTCTTT
CDR3aa: CAWIYHGRSTEAFF

abundance: -
d_gene: TRBD1
v_gene: TRBV4-1
j_gene: TRBJ1-5
CDR3nt: TGCGCCAGCAGCCAGGCAGGGGGCCGCAATCAGCCCCAGCATTTT
CDR3aa: CASSQAGGRNQPQHF

abundance: once
d_gene: TRBD1
v_gene: TRBV6-6
j_gene: TRBJ1-5
CDR3nt: TGTGCCAGCAGTTCGGGACAGTATAATCAGCCCCAGCATTTT
CDR3aa: CASSSGQYNQPQHF

abundance: once
d_gene: -
v_gene: TRBV11-2
j_gene: TRBJ2-7
CDR3nt: TGTGCCAGCAGCAGACAAGGTTGGTCCTACGAGCAGTACTTC
CDR3aa: CASSRQGWSYEQYF

abundance: -
d_gene: -
v_gene: TRBV4-2
j_gene: TRBJ2-7
CDR3nt: TGTGCCAGCAGCCAAGTTGGAATGTTCTACGAGCAGTACTTC
CDR3aa: CASSQVGMFYEQYF

abundance: -
d_gene: TRBD1
v_gene: TRBV6-5
j_gene: TRBJ2-3
CDR3nt: TGTGCCAGCAGTATCGGGACAGGTCAAGGTACGCAGTATTTT
CDR3aa: CASSIGTGQGTQYF

abundance: medium-sized
d_gene: -
v_gene: TRBV6-5
j_gene: TRBJ1-2
CDR3nt: TGTGCCAGCAGCCGACAGTCGTATGGCTACACCTTC
CDR3aa: CASSRQSYGYTF

abundance: -
d_gene: -
v_gene: TRBV7-9
j_gene: TRBJ2-1
CDR3nt: TGTGCCAGCAGCTTAGGTGACGTTTTCAATGAGCAGTTCTTC
CDR3aa: CASSLGDVFNEQFF

abundance: -
d_gene: -
v_gene: TRBV7-9
j_gene: TRBJ1-2
CDR3nt: TGTGCCAGCAGCTTAAGGCAGTACTATGGCTACACCTTC
CDR3aa: CASSLRQYYGYTF

abundance: few
d_gene: -
v_gene: TRBV29-1
j_gene: TRBJ1-1
CDR3nt: TGCAGCGGGGGCAGGAACACTGAAGCTTTCTTT
CDR3aa: CSGGRNTEAFF

abundance: once
d_gene: -
v_gene: TRBV4-1
j_gene: TRBJ1-3
CDR3nt: TGCGCCAGCAGACCCGTCCTCGACTCTGGAAACACCATATATTTT
CDR3aa: CASRPVLDSGNTIYF

abundance: -
d_gene: TRBD1
v_gene: TRBV6-5
j_gene: TRBJ2-1
CDR3nt: TGTGCCAGCAGTTGGACAGGGGCAAGACAGGAGCAGTTCTTC
CDR3aa: CASSWTGARQEQFF

abundance: -
d_gene: TRBD1
v_gene: TRBV30
j_gene: TRBJ1-2
CDR3nt: TGTGCCTGGAGCCGGACAGGGTACTATGGCTACACCTTC
CDR3aa: CAWSRTGYYGYTF

abundance: -
d_gene: -
v_gene: TRBV6-5
j_gene: TRBJ2-7
CDR3nt: TGTGCCAGCAGTTCCGAATACGAGCAGTACTTC
CDR3aa: CASSSEYEQYF

abundance: few
d_gene: -
v_gene: TRBV5-1
j_gene: TRBJ2-1
CDR3nt: TGCGCCAGCAGCTTGGCCGCTGTCTACAATGAGCAGTTCTTC
CDR3aa: CASSLAAVYNEQFF